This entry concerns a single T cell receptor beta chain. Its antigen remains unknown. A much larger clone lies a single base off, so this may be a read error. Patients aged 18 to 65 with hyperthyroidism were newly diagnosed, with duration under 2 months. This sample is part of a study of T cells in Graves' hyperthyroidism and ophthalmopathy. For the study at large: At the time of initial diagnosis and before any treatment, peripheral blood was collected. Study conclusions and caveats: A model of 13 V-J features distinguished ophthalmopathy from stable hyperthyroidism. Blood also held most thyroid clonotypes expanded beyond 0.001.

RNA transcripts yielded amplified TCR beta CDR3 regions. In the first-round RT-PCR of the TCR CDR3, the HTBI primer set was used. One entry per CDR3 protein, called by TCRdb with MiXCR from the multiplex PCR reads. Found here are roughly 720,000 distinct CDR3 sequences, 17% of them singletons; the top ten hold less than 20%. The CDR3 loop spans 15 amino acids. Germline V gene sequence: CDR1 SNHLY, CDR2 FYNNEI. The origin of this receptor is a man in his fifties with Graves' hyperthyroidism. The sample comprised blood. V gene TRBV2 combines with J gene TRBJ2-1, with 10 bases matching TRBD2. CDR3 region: CASSEGLAGVVEQLF. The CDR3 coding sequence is TGTGCCAGCAGTGAAGGGCTAGCGGGAGTTGTTGAGCAGCTCTTC.